A single sample is the source of the 7 T cell receptor beta chains below, sequenced in a study of T cells expressing NK-cell markers. TCRdb reprocessed the 5' RACE reads and stores each CDR3 protein as one record, lacking DNA. The listing contains fewer than 400,000 distinct CDR3 sequences. Material for sequencing was blood T cells: a sorted CD56 or NKG2C T cell subset, CD4+ or CD8+ T cells, or bulk PBMC T cells (not recorded which). These receptors all stem from a man aged 18 to 69 in good health.

V gene TRBV25-1 combines with J gene TRBJ1-4. Germline values: CDR1 MGHDK, CDR2 SYGVNS. The length of the CDR3 is 15 residues. CDR3 sequence: CASSFGRVANEKLFF.

The rearrangement uses TRBV30 and TRBJ1-1; TCRdb calls TRBD1, which cannot be checked without DNA. Germline V gene lookup returns CDR1 GTSNPN and CDR2 SVGIG (reference sequence). This CDR3 is built from 13 residues. The CDR3 reads CAWKRDRVTEAFF.

The chain uses TRBV5-6 and TRBJ1-3; the TCRdb call, TRBD1, lacks DNA for checking. Germline CDR1 and CDR2: SGHDT and YYEEEE. CDR3 length equals 15 residues. The CDR3 sequence: CASSLQGLPGNTIYF.

This chain connects TRBV12-3 or TRBV12-4 to TRBJ2-3; the TCRdb D gene call, TRBD1, has no DNA to confirm it. The CDR3 is 16 amino acids. CDR3 amino acids: CASSLTGAADTDTQYF.

The J gene is TRBJ1-2, the V gene TRBV14; TCRdb outputs TRBD1, but without DNA this stays unchecked. The V gene's germline CDR1 is SGHDN and CDR2 FVKESK. This CDR3 is 13 amino acids long. The CDR3 loop reads CASSQDWGTGYTF.

The chain uses TRBV7-2 and TRBJ2-7; TCRdb indicates TRBD1, and absent DNA this call remains unverified. This CDR3 spans 16 amino acids. The germline gives CDR1 SGHTA, CDR2 FQGNSA. CDR3 residues: CASSYLPGQGAHEQYF.

The chain carries TRBV20-1 and TRBJ1-6; TCRdb's assignment of TRBD1 cannot be checked, as there is no DNA. From germline, CDR1 is DFQATT and CDR2 SNEGSKA (reference sequence). The CDR3 has 14 residues. This CDR3 is CSAWTGSYNSPLHF.